These 13 T cell receptor beta chains were all obtained from the same sample, sequenced in a study of blood T cell repertoires in COVID-19. The protocol was immunoSEQ multiplex PCR, while the TCRdb copy is restricted to in-frame clones and leaves out a portion. The data show approximately 250,000 clones, about 89% seen once. The sample consisted of peripheral blood. The receptor set was obtained from a man in his forties or fifties with active or convalescent COVID-19.

The J gene is TRBJ2-5, the V gene TRBV5-4; the match to TRBD1 covers 9 bases. This CDR3 has 14 amino acids. Germline-derived CDR1 and CDR2 are SGHNT and YYREEE (reference sequence). The junction had 7 bases not matched to a gene; V was cut back by 4 bases and J by 6 bases. CDR3 amino acids: CASSPGTGRKTQYF. In nucleotides, the CDR3 is TGTGCCAGCAGCCCAGGGACAGGGAGGAAGACCCAGTACTTC. Supplemented by reference TRBV5-4 and TRBJ2-5, the full variable domain reads ETGVTQSPTHLIKTRGQQVTLRCSSQSGHNTVSWYQQALGQGPQFIFQYYREEENGRGNFPPRFSGLQFPNYSSELNVNALELDDSALYLCASSPGTGRKTQYFGPGTRLLVL.

The gene calls are TRBV27 and TRBJ2-1, with TRBD2 as a possible D gene (5 bases). The CDR3 has 14 residues. Per the germline V gene, CDR1 is MNHEY and CDR2 is SMNVEV (reference sequence). V was shortened by 0 bases and J by 8 bases, with 11 bases between the two germline ends. The DNA of the CDR3 is TGTGCCAGCAGTTTATCGAACAACGGGGATGAGCAGTTCTTC. Amino acid sequence: CASSLSNNGDEQFF.

The chain recombines TRBV5-1 with TRBJ1-6; 7 nucleotides agree with TRBD1. This CDR3 is built from 13 residues. Per germline, CDR1 SGHRS and CDR2 YFSETQ. Trimming removed 4 bases from V and 9 bases from J; junction bases left unmatched: 4. The CDR3 coding sequence is TGCGCCAGCAGCGCGGGACAGCTTTCACCCCTCCACTTT. Translated: CASSAGQLSPLHF.

The V call is TRBV5-1, the J call TRBJ2-7; possible D gene TRBD1, 6 bases. This CDR3 region has 14 residues. Between the trimmed V and J ends, which lost 4 bases and 7 bases, there was a span of 18 bases. Germline-derived CDR1 and CDR2 are SGHRS and YFSETQ. The CDR3 DNA sequence: TGCGCCAGCAGCCCTAGGACAGACCCCCTGGAGCAGTACTTC. This codes for CASSPRTDPLEQYF.

The J gene is TRBJ2-7, the V gene TRBV12-5; TRBD2 aligns across 7 bases. With V trimmed by 1 base and J by 2 bases, 11 bases remained unmatched. The CDR3 covers 17 residues. Germline V CDR1 and CDR2: LGHNT, FRNRAP. This CDR3 is CASGLANDGGLPYEQYF. The CDR3 region has the DNA TGTGCTAGTGGTTTGGCCAATGATGGGGGACTACCCTACGAGCAGTACTTC.

This rearrangement joins TRBV30 to TRBJ1-2; D may be TRBD1 (5 bases). The CDR3 is made up of 13 amino acids. V was clipped by 5 bases and J by 8 bases, with 18 bases between them. In germline, CDR1 is GTSNPN, CDR2 SVGIG (reference sequence). The DNA of the CDR3 is TGTGCCTGGGGACAAGAGACCCGACAGGGCTACACCTTC. Protein product: CAWGQETRQGYTF.

CDR3 protein: CASSDRGIEAFF. DNA for the CDR3: TGCGCCAGCAGTGATCGGGGGATCGAAGCTTTCTTT. J is TRBJ1-1 and V is TRBV10-2, with D tentatively TRBD1 (5 bases). The CDR3 sequence is 12 residues long. Germline-derived CDR1 and CDR2 are WSHSY and SAAADI. The germline V and J ends were trimmed by 3 bases and 8 bases, with 10 bases remaining between them.

The chain joins TRBV5-1 to TRBJ2-7; 10 nucleotides line up with TRBD1. The germline CDR1 and CDR2 sequences are SGHRS and YFSETQ. The CDR3 totals 15 residues. J was trimmed by 2 bases and V by 3 bases; bases with no gene match: 5. CDR3 sequence reads: CASSSRDRGPYEQYF. CDR3 DNA sequence: TGCGCCAGCAGCTCCCGGGACAGGGGTCCCTACGAGCAGTACTTC.

This chain uses TRBV21-1 with TRBJ1-1; the table's D gene call, TRBD1, was not cross checked with the DNA. TRBV21-1 is marked as a pseudogene. The CDR3 consists of 14 residues. The CDR3 DNA is TGTGCCAGCACTACGACAGGGGTGGGCACTGAAGCTTTCTTT. Its translation is CASTTTGVGTEAFF.

This clone was seen a handful of times. This chain connects TRBV6-1 to TRBJ1-5, with D unresolved. This CDR3 has 14 residues. Per the germline V gene, CDR1 is MNHNS and CDR2 is SASEGT. V lost 2 bases, J lost 6 bases, and 11 bases lay in between. CDR3 coding DNA: TGTGCCAGCAGTGAATCTGCAGGCCCTCAGCCCCAGCATTTT. It yields the protein CASSESAGPQPQHF.

This rearrangement joins TRBV4-1 to TRBJ2-1, with 7 bases matching TRBD2. V lost 2 bases and J lost 1; bases outside the gene matches: 5. Germline V gives CDR1 MGHRA, CDR2 YSYEKL. The CDR3 loop spans 16 amino acids. This CDR3 is CASSQTGSGSYNEQFF. DNA of the CDR3: TGCGCCAGCAGCCAAACAGGTAGCGGGTCCTACAATGAGCAGTTCTTC.

This chain connects TRBV28 to TRBJ2-2; 9 bases map to TRBD1. From germline, CDR1 is MDHEN and CDR2 SYDVKM. There are 15 residues in the CDR3. The V gene end was trimmed by 3 bases and the J gene end by 4 bases; junction bases not matched to a gene: 3. The CDR3 bases are TGTGCCAGCAGTTTGTGGGACAGGGCCACCGGGGAGCTGTTTTTT. It translates to CASSLWDRATGELFF. The full variable domain, with the rest looked up from reference TRBV28 and TRBJ2-2, is DVKVTQSSRYLVKRTGEKVFLECVQDMDHENMFWYRQDPGLGLRLIYFSYDVKMKEKGDIPEGYSVSREKKERFSLILESASTNQTSMYLCASSLWDRATGELFFGEGSRLTVL.

This chain joins TRBV10-3 and TRBJ1-1, with TRBD1 as a possible D gene (5 bases). The CDR3 length is 15 residues. V dropped 3 bases and J dropped 5 bases, with 16 bases sitting between them. Per germline, CDR1 ENHRY and CDR2 SYGVKD. CDR3 residues: CAISDPDTERTEAFF. CDR3 nucleotides: TGTGCCATCAGTGATCCGGACACGGAGAGGACTGAAGCTTTCTTT.